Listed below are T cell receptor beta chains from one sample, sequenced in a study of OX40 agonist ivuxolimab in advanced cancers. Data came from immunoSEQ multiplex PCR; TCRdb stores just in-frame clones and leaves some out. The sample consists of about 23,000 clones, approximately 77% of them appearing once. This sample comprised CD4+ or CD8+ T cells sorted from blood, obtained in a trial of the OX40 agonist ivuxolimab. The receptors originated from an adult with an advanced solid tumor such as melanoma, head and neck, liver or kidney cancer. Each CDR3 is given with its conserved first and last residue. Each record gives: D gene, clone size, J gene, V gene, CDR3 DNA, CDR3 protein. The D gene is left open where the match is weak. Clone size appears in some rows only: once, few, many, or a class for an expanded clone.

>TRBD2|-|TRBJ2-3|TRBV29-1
TGCAGCACACACCCGGGGACTAGCGGGAGCAGGTGGGATACGCAGTATTTT
CSTHPGTSGSRWDTQYF
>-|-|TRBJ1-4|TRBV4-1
TGCGCCAGCAGCAATGGGGGGAGTGGGAGAGATGAAAAACTGTTTTTT
CASSNGGSGRDEKLFF
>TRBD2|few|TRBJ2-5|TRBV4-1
TGCGCCAGCAGCGATGGGGGGGTGTATAGAGAGACCCAGTACTTC
CASSDGGVYRETQYF
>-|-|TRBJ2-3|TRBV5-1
TGCGCCAGCAGCTTACCGACAGGAATAACAGATACGCAGTATTTT
CASSLPTGITDTQYF
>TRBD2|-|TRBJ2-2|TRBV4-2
TGTGCCAGCAGCCAAGCAAGTCTAGCGGTGAACACCGGGGAGCTGTTTTTT
CASSQASLAVNTGELFF
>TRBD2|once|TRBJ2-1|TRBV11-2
TGTGCCAGCAGCTTAAAGAGCGGGAGTAAGCATGAGCAGTTCTTC
CASSLKSGSKHEQFF
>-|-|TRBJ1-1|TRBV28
TGTGCCAGCAGGAGAGGGGCAATTGAAGCTTTCTTT
CASRRGAIEAFF
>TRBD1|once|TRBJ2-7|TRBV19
TGTGCCAGTAGTATCCGGACAGGGCCCTACGAGCAGTACTTC
CASSIRTGPYEQYF
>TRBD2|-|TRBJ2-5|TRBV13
TGTGCCAGCACCGGACTAGATCAAGAGACCCAGTACTTC
CASTGLDQETQYF
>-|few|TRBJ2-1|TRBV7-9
TGTGCCAGCAGCTTCCCGGGGGCCTACAATGAGCAGTTCTTC
CASSFPGAYNEQFF
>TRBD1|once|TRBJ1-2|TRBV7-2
TGTGCCAGCAGCCGCGGACAGGGGGGTAACTATGGCTACACCTTC
CASSRGQGGNYGYTF
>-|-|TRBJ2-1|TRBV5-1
TGCGCCAGCAGCCCGGACAGCTCCTACAATGAGCAGTTCTTC
CASSPDSSYNEQFF
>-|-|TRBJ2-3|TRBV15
TGTGCCACCAGCAGCCCCCGGGCAGCTAGCACAGATACGCAGTATTTT
CATSSPRAASTDTQYF
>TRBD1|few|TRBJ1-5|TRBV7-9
TGTGCCAGCAGCCAGCACTCCGGACAGGGAACTCAGCCCCAGCATTTT
CASSQHSGQGTQPQHF
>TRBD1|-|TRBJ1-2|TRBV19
TGTGCCAGTAGTATCGACAGGGCCTATGGCTACACCTTC
CASSIDRAYGYTF
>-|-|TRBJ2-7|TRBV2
TGTGCCAGCACCGACATATACTCCTACGAGCAGTACTTC
CASTDIYSYEQYF
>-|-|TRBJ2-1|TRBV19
TGTGCCAGTAGTTCCCTGCCCAATGAGCAGTTCTTC
CASSSLPNEQFF
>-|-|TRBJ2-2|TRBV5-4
TGTGCCAGCAGCTTACCGGGAACGAACACCGGGGAGCTGTTTTTT
CASSLPGTNTGELFF
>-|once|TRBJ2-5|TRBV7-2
TGTGCCAGCAGCCTGGGGGGTGAGGTAGGGACCCAGTACTTC
CASSLGGEVGTQYF
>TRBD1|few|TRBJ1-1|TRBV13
TGTGCCAGCAGCTTCCGGGACAGGGAAGCTTTCTTT
CASSFRDREAFF
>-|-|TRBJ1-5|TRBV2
TGTGCCAGCAGTGTGGAGGGGGGAAGTCAGCCCCAGCATTTT
CASSVEGGSQPQHF
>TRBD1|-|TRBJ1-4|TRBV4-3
TGCGCCAGCAGCCGGGGACAGGGAAATGAAAAACTGTTTTTT
CASSRGQGNEKLFF
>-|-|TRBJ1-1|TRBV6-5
TGTGCCAGCAGTTTCAGGGGATGGAACACTGAAGCTTTCTTT
CASSFRGWNTEAFF
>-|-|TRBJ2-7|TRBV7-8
TGTGCCAGCAGCTTGGAATACCGGGGGGAGCAGTACTTC
CASSLEYRGEQYF
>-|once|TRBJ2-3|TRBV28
TGTGCCAGCAGTTTAGCGGCACGGCAAAGCACAGATACGCAGTATTTT
CASSLAARQSTDTQYF
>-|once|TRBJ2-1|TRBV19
TGTGCCAGTAGTATCTTGCTGGAGCAGTTCTTC
CASSILLEQFF
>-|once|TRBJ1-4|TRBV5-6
TGTGCCAGCAGAACCCCCCCGGGGATAACTAATGAAAAACTGTTTTTT
CASRTPPGITNEKLFF
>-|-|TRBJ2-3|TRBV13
TGTGCCAGCAGCCCCCGACCCGGGTCAGATACGCAGTATTTT
CASSPRPGSDTQYF
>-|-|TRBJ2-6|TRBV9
TGTGCCAGCAGCGTACGGACGACGGGAGACGTCCTGACTTTC
CASSVRTTGDVLTF
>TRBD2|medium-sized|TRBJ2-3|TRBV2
TGTGCCAGCAGAGCCACGGGACTATTCCGCACAGATACGCAGTATTTT
CASRATGLFRTDTQYF
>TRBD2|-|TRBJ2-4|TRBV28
TGTGCCAGCAGTTTAAGCGGGGAACCCAAAAACATTCAGTACTTC
CASSLSGEPKNIQYF
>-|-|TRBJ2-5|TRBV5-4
TGTGCCAGCAGCCAGACGTCGGGTTCTGGATGGGCGACCCAGTACTTC
CASSQTSGSGWATQYF
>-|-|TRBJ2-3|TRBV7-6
TGTGCCAGCAGCCTAATGGGGGTGCGCACAGATACGCAGTATTTT
CASSLMGVRTDTQYF
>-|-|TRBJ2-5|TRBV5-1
TGCGCCAGCAGCCCCGGAGTAGCCCGTCAAGAGACCCAGTACTTC
CASSPGVARQETQYF
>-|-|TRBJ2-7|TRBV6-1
TGTGCCAGCAATCCCGGGACGGCCCAAATCTACGAGCAGTACTTC
CASNPGTAQIYEQYF
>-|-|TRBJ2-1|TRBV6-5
TGTGCCAGCAGCCCTGCCGGCGTCCGAAACGGTGAGCAGTTCTTC
CASSPAGVRNGEQFF
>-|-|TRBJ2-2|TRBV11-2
TGTGCCAGCAGCTTATCATCCCCCGCGCGATCCTTCTACACCGGGGAGCTGTTTTTT
CASSLSSPARSFYTGELFF
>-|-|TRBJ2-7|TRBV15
TGTGCCACCAGCAGAGACAGGCTCTCCTACGAGCAGTACTTC
CATSRDRLSYEQYF
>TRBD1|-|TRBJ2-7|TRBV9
TGTGCCAGCAGCGCCACGCGCGGACAGGGGACCTACGAGCAGTACTTC
CASSATRGQGTYEQYF
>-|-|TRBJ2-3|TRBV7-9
TGTGCCAGCAGCTTTCGGACAGGCACAGATACGCAGTATTTT
CASSFRTGTDTQYF
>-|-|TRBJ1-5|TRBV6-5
TGTGCCAGCACCAAAGCGGGGAGCAATCAGCCCCAGCATTTT
CASTKAGSNQPQHF
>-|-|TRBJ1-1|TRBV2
TGTGCCAGCAGTGAGAGGGGGGGTTACACTGAAGCTTTCTTT
CASSERGGYTEAFF
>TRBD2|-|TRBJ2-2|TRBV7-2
TGTGCCAGCAGCTTAGCCCCTGTAAGCGGGGGTTCCGACACCGGGGAGCTGTTTTTT
CASSLAPVSGGSDTGELFF
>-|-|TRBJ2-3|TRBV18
TGTGCCAGCTGCGAGAGCACAGATACGCAGTATTTT
CASCESTDTQYF
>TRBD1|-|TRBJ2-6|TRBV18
TGTGCCAGCTCACCCACAGGGGACGGGGCCAACGTCCTGACTTTC
CASSPTGDGANVLTF
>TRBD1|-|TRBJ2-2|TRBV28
TGTGCCAGCAGTCCTCCGGGACAGGGGACACCGAACACCGGGGAGCTGTTTTTT
CASSPPGQGTPNTGELFF
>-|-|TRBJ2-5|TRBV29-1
TGCAGCGGGTGGACTAACCAAGAGACCCAGTACTTC
CSGWTNQETQYF
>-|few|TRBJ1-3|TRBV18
TGTGCCAGCTCACCCACAGGGACTGGAAACACCATATATTTT
CASSPTGTGNTIYF
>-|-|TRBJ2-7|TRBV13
TGTGCCAGCAGCCTAGGCGGGACTCAGCGGTACGAGCAGTACTTC
CASSLGGTQRYEQYF
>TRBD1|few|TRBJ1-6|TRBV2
TGTGCCAGCAGTGTAAGACAGGGGGCACCTTCACCCCTCCACTTT
CASSVRQGAPSPLHF
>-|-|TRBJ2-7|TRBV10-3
TGTGCCATCAGTGTGAGGGACCCTGGGGAATACGAGCAGTACTTC
CAISVRDPGEYEQYF
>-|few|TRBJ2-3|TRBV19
TGTGCCAGTACCGGACAGTCAGATACGCAGTATTTT
CASTGQSDTQYF
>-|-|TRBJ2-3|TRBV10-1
TGCGCCACCGCGCGGGACACGGGCACAGATACGCAGTATTTT
CATARDTGTDTQYF
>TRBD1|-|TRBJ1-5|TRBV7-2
TGTGCCAGCAGCTACCCGGGACAGCGGGGGTTTCAGCCCCAGCATTTT
CASSYPGQRGFQPQHF
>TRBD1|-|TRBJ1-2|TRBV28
TGTGCCAGCAGTACAGGACAGGGATGGGGGTATGGCTACACCTTC
CASSTGQGWGYGYTF
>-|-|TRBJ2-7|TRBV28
TGTGCCAGCAGTACCCCCGGTATAGCCTACGAGCAGTACTTC
CASSTPGIAYEQYF
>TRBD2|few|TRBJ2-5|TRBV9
TGTGCCAGCACCATAGCGGGAGGGCCGTCTGAGACCCAGTACTTC
CASTIAGGPSETQYF
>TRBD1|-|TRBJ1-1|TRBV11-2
TGTGCCAGCAGCACTAGTAGAACAGGGGGATTGAACACTGAAGCTTTCTTT
CASSTSRTGGLNTEAFF